The rows below give T cell receptor beta chains drawn from one sample of a study of blood T cell repertoires in COVID-19. Sequenced by immunoSEQ multiplex PCR; TCRdb stores in-frame clones only, minus some. The sample yields around 200,000 clones, roughly 85% seen once. Sequenced input: peripheral blood. The source is a woman of 80 years or more with acute or convalescent COVID-19. Each CDR3 is given with its conserved first and last residue. Each record gives: clone size, D gene, V gene, CDR3 length, J gene, CDR3 DNA, CDR3 protein. D genes are given only for firm matches. Only part of the rows carry a size: once, few, many, or a class if the clone is expanded.

abundance: once; d_gene: -; v_gene: TRBV5-1; len: 14; j_gene: TRBJ2-3; CDR3nt: TGCGCCAGCAGCTTTTTACAGTTCACAGATACGCAGTATTTT; CDR3aa: CASSFLQFTDTQYF
abundance: -; d_gene: TRBD2; v_gene: TRBV11-2; len: 15; j_gene: TRBJ2-5; CDR3nt: TGTGCCAGCAGCTTAGGTGCTAGCGGGAGAGGGGTCCAGTACTTC; CDR3aa: CASSLGASGRGVQYF
abundance: -; d_gene: TRBD1; v_gene: TRBV12-5; len: 15; j_gene: TRBJ2-1; CDR3nt: TGTGCTAGTGGTCCACGGACAGGGCCCTTCAATGAGCAGTTCTTC; CDR3aa: CASGPRTGPFNEQFF
abundance: -; d_gene: -; v_gene: TRBV7-2; len: 14; j_gene: TRBJ2-2; CDR3nt: TGTGCCAGCAACCCTTCCCGGGTCACCGGGGAGCTGTTTTTT; CDR3aa: CASNPSRVTGELFF
abundance: few; d_gene: -; v_gene: TRBV28; len: 12; j_gene: TRBJ2-7; CDR3nt: TGTGCCAGCAGTTACAACCGCTACGAGCAGTACTTC; CDR3aa: CASSYNRYEQYF
abundance: -; d_gene: TRBD1; v_gene: TRBV5-6; len: 14; j_gene: TRBJ1-2; CDR3nt: TGTGCCAGCAGAGTTAGGGACAGGCAATATGGCTACACCTTC; CDR3aa: CASRVRDRQYGYTF
abundance: -; d_gene: -; v_gene: TRBV28; len: 16; j_gene: TRBJ2-1; CDR3nt: TGTGCCAGCAGTTTATATAGCGGTAGGGCGGGCAATGAGCAGTTCTTC; CDR3aa: CASSLYSGRAGNEQFF
abundance: -; d_gene: -; v_gene: TRBV7-2; len: 10; j_gene: TRBJ2-5; CDR3nt: TGTGCCACCGCCGGGGAGACCCAGTACTTC; CDR3aa: CATAGETQYF
abundance: -; d_gene: -; v_gene: TRBV4-2; len: 16; j_gene: TRBJ2-3; CDR3nt: TGTGCCAGCAGCCAAGATCCAGGGGGAGGTGCAGATACGCAGTATTTT; CDR3aa: CASSQDPGGGADTQYF
abundance: once; d_gene: TRBD2; v_gene: TRBV9; len: 19; j_gene: TRBJ2-1; CDR3nt: TGTGCCAGCAGCGTAGGGGGGACTAGCGGGAGGTTGTTTTACAATGAGCAGTTCTTC; CDR3aa: CASSVGGTSGRLFYNEQFF
abundance: -; d_gene: -; v_gene: TRBV27; len: 16; j_gene: TRBJ2-3; CDR3nt: TGTGCCAGCAGTTTATTGGTGGGGGGAAGCACAGATACGCAGTATTTT; CDR3aa: CASSLLVGGSTDTQYF
abundance: -; d_gene: -; v_gene: TRBV12-5; len: 14; j_gene: TRBJ1-1; CDR3nt: TGTGCTAGTGGTGAACAGGGACCGGTCACTGAAGCTTTCTTT; CDR3aa: CASGEQGPVTEAFF
abundance: -; d_gene: TRBD1; v_gene: TRBV6-6; len: 18; j_gene: TRBJ1-5; CDR3nt: TGTGCCAGCAGTCCTAACCTTCGGGACAGGGTTAGCAATCAGCCCCAGCATTTT; CDR3aa: CASSPNLRDRVSNQPQHF
abundance: -; d_gene: TRBD1; v_gene: TRBV15; len: 13; j_gene: TRBJ1-2; CDR3nt: TGTGCCACCAGCACGGACAGGGGAGGTGGCTACACCTTC; CDR3aa: CATSTDRGGGYTF
abundance: -; d_gene: TRBD1; v_gene: TRBV19; len: 17; j_gene: TRBJ1-4; CDR3nt: TGTGCCAGTAGTCCCTGGGACAGGGGGCTTTCTAATGAAAAACTGTTTTTT; CDR3aa: CASSPWDRGLSNEKLFF
abundance: -; d_gene: TRBD2; v_gene: TRBV9; len: 15; j_gene: TRBJ2-5; CDR3nt: TGTGCCAGCAGCGTAGTCGGGACTAGAGGGGAGACCCAGTACTTC; CDR3aa: CASSVVGTRGETQYF
abundance: -; d_gene: -; v_gene: TRBV3-1/TRBV3-2; len: 17; j_gene: TRBJ1-3; CDR3nt: TGTGCCAGCAGCCAAGTTACAGGTTCTATGTCTGGAAACACCATATATTTT; CDR3aa: CASSQVTGSMSGNTIYF
abundance: -; d_gene: TRBD1; v_gene: TRBV19; len: 15; j_gene: TRBJ2-7; CDR3nt: TGTGCCAGTAGTCCAGTCGGGACAGGACGGCGCGAGCAGTACTTC; CDR3aa: CASSPVGTGRREQYF
abundance: -; d_gene: TRBD1; v_gene: TRBV10-3; len: 14; j_gene: TRBJ1-4; CDR3nt: TGTGCCATCAGGCGACAGGGGCAGGATGAAAAACTGTTTTTT; CDR3aa: CAIRRQGQDEKLFF
abundance: -; d_gene: TRBD1; v_gene: TRBV7-2; len: 15; j_gene: TRBJ1-4; CDR3nt: TGTGCCAGCAGCCGGGCAACAGGGGTACTGGAAAAACTGTTTTTT; CDR3aa: CASSRATGVLEKLFF